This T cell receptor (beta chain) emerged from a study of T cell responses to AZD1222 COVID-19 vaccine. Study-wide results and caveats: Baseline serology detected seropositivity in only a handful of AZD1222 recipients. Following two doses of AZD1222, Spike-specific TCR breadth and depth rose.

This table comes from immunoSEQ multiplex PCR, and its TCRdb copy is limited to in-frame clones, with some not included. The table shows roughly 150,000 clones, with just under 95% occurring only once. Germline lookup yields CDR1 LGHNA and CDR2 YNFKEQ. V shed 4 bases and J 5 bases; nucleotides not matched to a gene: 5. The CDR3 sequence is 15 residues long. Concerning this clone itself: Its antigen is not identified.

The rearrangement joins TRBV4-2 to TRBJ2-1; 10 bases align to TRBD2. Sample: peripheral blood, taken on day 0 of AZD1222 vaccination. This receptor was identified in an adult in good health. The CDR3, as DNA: TGTGCCAGCAGCCCCCCGGGACTAGCGCACAATGAGCAGTTCTTC. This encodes CASSPPGLAHNEQFF.